This TCR beta chain derives from a study of control samples from healthy donors and cancer patients. The CDR3 covers 18 residues. Repertoires were generated with immunoSEQ multiplex PCR, while TCRdb's copy carries only in-frame clones and drops some. The sample carries some 19,000 clones, approximately 80% recorded once. The receptor was isolated from a man aged 55 to 70 with colorectal cancer. Material: PBMCs. V and J are TRBV21-1 and TRBJ1-1; the D call of TRBD1 is as the table states it, not checked on the DNA. TRBV21-1 is a listed pseudogene. The CDR3: CASSKAVSRGKVDTEAFF. For the CDR3, the DNA is TGTGCCAGCAGCAAAGCTGTTAGCAGGGGTAAAGTTGACACTGAAGCTTTCTTT.